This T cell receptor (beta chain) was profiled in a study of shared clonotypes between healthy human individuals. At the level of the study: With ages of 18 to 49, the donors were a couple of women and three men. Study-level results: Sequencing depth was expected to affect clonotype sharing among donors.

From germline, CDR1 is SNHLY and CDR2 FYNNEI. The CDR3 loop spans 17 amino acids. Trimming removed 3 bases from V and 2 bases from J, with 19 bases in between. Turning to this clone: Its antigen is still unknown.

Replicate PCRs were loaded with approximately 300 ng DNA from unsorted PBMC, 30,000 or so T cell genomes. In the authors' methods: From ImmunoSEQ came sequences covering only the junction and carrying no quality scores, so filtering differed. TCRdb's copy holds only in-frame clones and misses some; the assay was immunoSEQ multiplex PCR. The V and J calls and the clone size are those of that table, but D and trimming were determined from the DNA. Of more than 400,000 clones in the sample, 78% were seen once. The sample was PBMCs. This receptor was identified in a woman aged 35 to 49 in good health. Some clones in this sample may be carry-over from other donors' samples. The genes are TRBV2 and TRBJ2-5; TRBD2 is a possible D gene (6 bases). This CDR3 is CASSERTGTGRQETQYF. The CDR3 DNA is TGTGCCAGCAGTGAGAGGACCGGGACTGGCCGACAAGAGACCCAGTACTTC.